This T cell receptor (beta chain) was sequenced in a study of HIV-infected patients and healthy controls. TCRdb redid the calling of the 5' RACE reads with MiXCR, one entry per CDR3 protein. Among 60,000 to 75,000 distinct CDR3 sequences listed, about 17% were seen once. Looked up from germline, CDR1 is KGHSH and CDR2 is LQKENI. Trimming removed 1 base at V and 4 bases at J, with 3 bases between. The CDR3 length is 12 residues. Sequencing was carried out using CD4+ T cells from blood. The rearrangement joins TRBV18 to TRBJ2-3; D gene ambiguous. This TCR was recovered from a human donor in good health. In nucleotides, the CDR3 is TGTGCCAGCTCACCACAGGCAGATACGCAGTATTTT. This gives the protein CASSPQADTQYF.